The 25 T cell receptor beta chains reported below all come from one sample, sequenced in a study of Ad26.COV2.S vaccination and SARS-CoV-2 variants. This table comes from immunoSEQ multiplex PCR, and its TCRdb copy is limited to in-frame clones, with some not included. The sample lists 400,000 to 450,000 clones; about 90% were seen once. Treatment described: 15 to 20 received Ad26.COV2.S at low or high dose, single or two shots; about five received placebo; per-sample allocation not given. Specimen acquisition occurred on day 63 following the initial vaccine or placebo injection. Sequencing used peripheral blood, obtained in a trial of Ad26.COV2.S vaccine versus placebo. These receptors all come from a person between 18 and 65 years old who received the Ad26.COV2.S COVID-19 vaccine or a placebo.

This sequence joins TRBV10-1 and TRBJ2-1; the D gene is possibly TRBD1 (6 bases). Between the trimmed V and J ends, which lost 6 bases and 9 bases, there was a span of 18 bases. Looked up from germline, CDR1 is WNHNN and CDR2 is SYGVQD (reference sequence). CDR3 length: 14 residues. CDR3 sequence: CASRTGLFFSEQFF. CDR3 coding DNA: TGCGCCAGCAGAACAGGGCTCTTTTTTAGTGAGCAGTTCTTC.

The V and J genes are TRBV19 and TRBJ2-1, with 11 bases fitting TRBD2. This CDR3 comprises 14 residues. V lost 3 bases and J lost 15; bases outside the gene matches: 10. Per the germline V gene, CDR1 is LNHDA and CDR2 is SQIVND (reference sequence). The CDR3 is CASSIVAGGPLSFF. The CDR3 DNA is TGTGCCAGTAGTATTGTAGCGGGAGGGCCTTTGTCGTTCTTC.

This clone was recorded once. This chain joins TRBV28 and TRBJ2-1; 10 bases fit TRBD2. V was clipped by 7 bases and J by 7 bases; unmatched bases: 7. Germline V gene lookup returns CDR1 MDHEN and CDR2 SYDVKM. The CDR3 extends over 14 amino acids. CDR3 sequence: CASNQPGLANEQFF. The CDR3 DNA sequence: TGTGCCAGCAATCAACCGGGACTAGCGAATGAGCAGTTCTTC.

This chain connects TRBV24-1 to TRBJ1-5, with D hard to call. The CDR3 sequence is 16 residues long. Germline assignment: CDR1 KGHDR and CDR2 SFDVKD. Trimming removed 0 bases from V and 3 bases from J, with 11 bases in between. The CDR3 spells CATSDLHGWDNQPQHF. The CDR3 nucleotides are TGTGCCACCAGTGATTTGCACGGCTGGGACAATCAGCCCCAGCATTTT.

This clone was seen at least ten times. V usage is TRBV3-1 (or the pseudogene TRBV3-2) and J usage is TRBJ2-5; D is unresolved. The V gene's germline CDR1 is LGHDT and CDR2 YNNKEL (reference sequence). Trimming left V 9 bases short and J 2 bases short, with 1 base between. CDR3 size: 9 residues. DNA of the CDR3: TGTGCCAGACAAGAGACCCAGTACTTC. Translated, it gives CARQETQYF.

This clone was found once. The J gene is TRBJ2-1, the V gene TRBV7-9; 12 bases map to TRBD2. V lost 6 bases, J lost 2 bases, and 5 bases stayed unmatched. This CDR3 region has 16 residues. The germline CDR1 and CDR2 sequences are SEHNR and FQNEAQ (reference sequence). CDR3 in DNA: TGTGCCAGCAGGGATGGACTAGCGGGACCCTACAATGAGCAGTTCTTC. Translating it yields CASRDGLAGPYNEQFF.

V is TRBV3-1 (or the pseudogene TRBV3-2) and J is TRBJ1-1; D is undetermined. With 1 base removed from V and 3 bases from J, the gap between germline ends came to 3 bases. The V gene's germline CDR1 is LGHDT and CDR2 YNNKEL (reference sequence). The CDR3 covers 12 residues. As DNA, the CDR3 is TGTGCCAGCAGCCAAGTTCACACTGAAGCTTTCTTT. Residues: CASSQVHTEAFF.

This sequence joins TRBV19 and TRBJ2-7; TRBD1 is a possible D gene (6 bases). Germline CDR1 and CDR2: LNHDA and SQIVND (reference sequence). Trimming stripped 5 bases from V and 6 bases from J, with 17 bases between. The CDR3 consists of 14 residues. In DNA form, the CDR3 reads TGTGCCAGTAGTTCAACGGGACATCTGGCCGAGCAGTACTTC. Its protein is CASSSTGHLAEQYF.

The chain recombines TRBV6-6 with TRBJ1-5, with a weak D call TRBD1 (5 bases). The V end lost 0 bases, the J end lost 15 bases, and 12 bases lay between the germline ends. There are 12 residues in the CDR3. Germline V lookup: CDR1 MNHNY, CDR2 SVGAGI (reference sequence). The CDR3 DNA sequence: TGTGCCAGCAGTTACTCACAGGTCCCGTGGCATTTT. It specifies CASSYSQVPWHF.

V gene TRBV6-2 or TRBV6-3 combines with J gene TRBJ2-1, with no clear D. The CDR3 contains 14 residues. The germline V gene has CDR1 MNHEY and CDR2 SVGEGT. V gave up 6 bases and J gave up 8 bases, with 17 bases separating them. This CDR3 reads CASSQGPALDEQFF. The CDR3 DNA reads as TGTGCCAGCAGCCAAGGTCCCGCCCTTGATGAGCAGTTCTTC.

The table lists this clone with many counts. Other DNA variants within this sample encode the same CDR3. The DNA for the CDR3 is TGTGCCAGCAGCCAAGCCCGGACAGGGGGAACTGAAGCTTTCTTT. Translated, it gives CASSQARTGGTEAFF. This rearrangement joins TRBV4-2 to TRBJ1-1; 10 bases match TRBD1. This CDR3 is built from 15 residues. The germline V gene encodes CDR1 LGHNA and CDR2 YNFKEQ. Trimming took 1 base from V and 5 from J; bases not matched to a gene: 4.

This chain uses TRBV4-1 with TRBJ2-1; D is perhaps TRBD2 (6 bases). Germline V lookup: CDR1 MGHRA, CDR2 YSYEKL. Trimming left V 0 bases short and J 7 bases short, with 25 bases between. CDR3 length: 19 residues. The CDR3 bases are TGCGCCAGCAGCCAAGAAGTCGGGACCCGGAGGGCCAGGGCTAATGAGCAGTTCTTC. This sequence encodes CASSQEVGTRRARANEQFF.

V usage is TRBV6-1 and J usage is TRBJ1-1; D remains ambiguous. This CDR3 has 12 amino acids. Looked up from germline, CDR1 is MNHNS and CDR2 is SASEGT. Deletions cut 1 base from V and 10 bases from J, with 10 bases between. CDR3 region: CASSEGTLGAFF. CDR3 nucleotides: TGTGCCAGCAGTGAAGGGACGCTCGGAGCTTTCTTT.

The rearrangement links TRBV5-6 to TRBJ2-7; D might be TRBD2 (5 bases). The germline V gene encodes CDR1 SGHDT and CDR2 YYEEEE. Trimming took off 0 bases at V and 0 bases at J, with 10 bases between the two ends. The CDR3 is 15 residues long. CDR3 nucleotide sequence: TGTGCCAGCAGCTTGGGAGGGATGAGCTCCTACGAGCAGTACTTC. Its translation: CASSLGGMSSYEQYF. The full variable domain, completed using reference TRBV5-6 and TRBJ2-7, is DAGVTQSPTHLIKTRGQQVTLRCSPKSGHDTVSWYQQALGQGPQFIFQYYEEEERQRGNFPDRFSGHQFPNYSSELNVNALLLGDSALYLCASSLGGMSSYEQYFGPGTRLTVT.

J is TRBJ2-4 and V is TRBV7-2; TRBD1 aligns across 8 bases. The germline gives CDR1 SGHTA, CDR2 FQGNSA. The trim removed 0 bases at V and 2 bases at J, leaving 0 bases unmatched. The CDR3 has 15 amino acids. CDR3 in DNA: TGTGCCAGCAGCTTAGCCAGGGGGCCCAAAAACATTCAGTACTTC. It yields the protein CASSLARGPKNIQYF.

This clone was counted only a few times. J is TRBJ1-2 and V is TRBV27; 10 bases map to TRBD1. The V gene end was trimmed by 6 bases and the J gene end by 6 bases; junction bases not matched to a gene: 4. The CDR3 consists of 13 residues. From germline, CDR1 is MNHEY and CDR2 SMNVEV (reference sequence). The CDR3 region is CASRYGTGDGYTF. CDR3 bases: TGTGCCAGCAGATACGGGACAGGGGATGGCTACACCTTC.

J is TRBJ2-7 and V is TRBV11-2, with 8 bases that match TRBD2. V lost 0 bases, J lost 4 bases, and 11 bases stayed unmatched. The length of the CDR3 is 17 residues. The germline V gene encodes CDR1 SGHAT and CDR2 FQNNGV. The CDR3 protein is CASSLDLRGLVNYEQYF. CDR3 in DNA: TGTGCCAGCAGCTTAGATCTACGGGGACTAGTTAATTACGAGCAGTACTTC.

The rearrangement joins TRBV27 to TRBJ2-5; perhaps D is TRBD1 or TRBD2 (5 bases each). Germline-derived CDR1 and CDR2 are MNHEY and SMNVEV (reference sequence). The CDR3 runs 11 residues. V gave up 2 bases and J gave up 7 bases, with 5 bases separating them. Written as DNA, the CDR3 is TGTGCCAGCAGTTTAGGGGGGACCCAGTACTTC. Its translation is CASSLGGTQYF.

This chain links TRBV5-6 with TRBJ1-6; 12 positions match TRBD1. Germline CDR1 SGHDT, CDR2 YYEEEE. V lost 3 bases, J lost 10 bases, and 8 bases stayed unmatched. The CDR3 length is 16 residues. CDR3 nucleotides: TGTGCCAGCAGCTCTACAAGGGACAGGGGGCTCTCACCCCTCCACTTT. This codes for CASSSTRDRGLSPLHF. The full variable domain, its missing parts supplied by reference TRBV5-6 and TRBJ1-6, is DAGVTQSPTHLIKTRGQQVTLRCSPKSGHDTVSWYQQALGQGPQFIFQYYEEEERQRGNFPDRFSGHQFPNYSSELNVNALLLGDSALYLCASSSTRDRGLSPLHFGNGTRLTVT.

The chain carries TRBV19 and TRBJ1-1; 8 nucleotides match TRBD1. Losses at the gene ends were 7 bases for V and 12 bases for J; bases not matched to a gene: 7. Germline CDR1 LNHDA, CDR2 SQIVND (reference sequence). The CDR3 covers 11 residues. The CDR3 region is CASTRDRTPFF. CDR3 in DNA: TGTGCCAGTACCCGGGACAGGACGCCTTTCTTT.

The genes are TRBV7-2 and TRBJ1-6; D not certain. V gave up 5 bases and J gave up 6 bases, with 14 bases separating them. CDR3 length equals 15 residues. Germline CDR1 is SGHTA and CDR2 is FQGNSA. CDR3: CASSRWGEGNSPLHF. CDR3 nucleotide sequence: TGTGCCAGCAGCAGATGGGGAGAGGGTAATTCACCCCTCCACTTT.

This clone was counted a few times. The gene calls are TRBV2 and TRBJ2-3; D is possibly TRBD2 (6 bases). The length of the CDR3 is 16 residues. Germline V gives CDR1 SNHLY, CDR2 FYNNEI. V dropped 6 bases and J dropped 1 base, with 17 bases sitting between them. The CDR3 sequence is CASSSPRDARTDTQYF. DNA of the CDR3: TGTGCCAGCAGCTCCCCGCGGGATGCGCGCACAGATACGCAGTATTTT.

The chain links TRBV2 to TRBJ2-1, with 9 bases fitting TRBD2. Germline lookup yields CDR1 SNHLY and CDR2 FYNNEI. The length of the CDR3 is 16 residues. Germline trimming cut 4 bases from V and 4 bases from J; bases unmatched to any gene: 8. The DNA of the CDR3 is TGTGCCAGCAGTGTCCAAGCGGGAGGAGCTTACAATGAGCAGTTCTTC. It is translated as CASSVQAGGAYNEQFF.

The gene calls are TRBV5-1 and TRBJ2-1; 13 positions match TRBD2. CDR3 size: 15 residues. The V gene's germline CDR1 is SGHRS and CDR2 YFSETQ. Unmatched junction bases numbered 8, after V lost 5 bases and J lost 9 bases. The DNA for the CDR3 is TGCGCCAGCAGAATTGGACTAGCGGGAGTATTTGAGCAGTTCTTC. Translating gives CASRIGLAGVFEQFF.

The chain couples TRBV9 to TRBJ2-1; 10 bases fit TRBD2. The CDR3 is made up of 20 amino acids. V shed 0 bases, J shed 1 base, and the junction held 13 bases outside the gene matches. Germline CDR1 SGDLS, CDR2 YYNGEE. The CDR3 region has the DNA TGTGCCAGCAGCGTAGCTGGGCTAGCGGGAGACCGCGCATCCTACAATGAGCAGTTCTTC. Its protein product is CASSVAGLAGDRASYNEQFF.